This T cell receptor (beta chain) was found in a study of blood T cells in healthy people across ages. Points from the study as a whole: Older age went with lower TCR beta diversity per million T cells, in a roughly linear way.

PCR was performed a second time for roughly 7 to 11 cycles using a sample-barcoded 5' primer and a J-beta primer mix. Each CDR3 protein gets one entry after TCRdb re-called the 5' RACE reads with MiXCR. The sample gives around 620,000 distinct CDR3 sequences, 27% of which show up once; about 18% is in the top ten. Worth noting for this clonotype: Its target is unknown.

CDR1 and CDR2 from the germline V gene are MNHNY and SVGAGI (reference sequence). This CDR3 contains 12 residues. This TCR came from a woman in her seventies in good health. This sequence joins TRBV6-6 and TRBJ2-5; possibly TRBD2 for D (6 bases). The end of the DNA fits TRBJ2-7 better, so the J call may be wrong. The sequencing sample was made of blood. CDR3 nucleotides: TGTGCCAGCAGCTACCGGGACTTCGAGCAGTACTTC. Its translation is CASSYRDFEQYF.